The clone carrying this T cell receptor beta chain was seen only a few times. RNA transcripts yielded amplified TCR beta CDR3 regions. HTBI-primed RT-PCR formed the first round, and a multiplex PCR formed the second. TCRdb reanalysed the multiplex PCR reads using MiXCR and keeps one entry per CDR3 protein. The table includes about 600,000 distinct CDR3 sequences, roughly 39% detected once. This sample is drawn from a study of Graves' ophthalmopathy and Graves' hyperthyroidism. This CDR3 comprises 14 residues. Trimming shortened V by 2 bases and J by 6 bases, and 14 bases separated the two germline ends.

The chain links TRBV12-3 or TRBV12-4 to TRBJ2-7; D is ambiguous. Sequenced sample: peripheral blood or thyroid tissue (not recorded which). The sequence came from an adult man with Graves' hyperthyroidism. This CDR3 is CASSLMALRGEQYF. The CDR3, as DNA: TGTGCCAGCAGTTTAATGGCTCTTCGAGGCGAGCAGTACTTC.